What follows are 7 T cell receptor beta chains derived from one specimen sequenced in a study of a mutant IDH1 vaccine in newly diagnosed glioma. No antigen has been identified for these receptors. Described time point: week 35, safety follow-up. Every single dose of the vaccine, 300 ug of mutant IDH1 20-mer peptide, came with topical imiquimod. TCRdb's table, derived via immunoSEQ multiplex PCR, lists solely in-frame clones and lacks some. The table has about 31,000 clones, approximately 78% seen once; the top ten hold about 11%. The sequences come from PBMCs, collected from a glioma patient whose treatment included an IDH1 peptide vaccine. The receptors were sampled from a woman aged 40 to 50 with glioma.

V gene TRBV25-1 combines with J gene TRBJ1-6, with D maybe TRBD1 (5 bases). Looked up from germline, CDR1 is MGHDK and CDR2 is SYGVNS. V gave up 4 bases and J gave up 0 bases, with 13 bases separating them. The CDR3 consists of 17 residues. The CDR3 sequence: CASSGNGGSSYNSPLHF. The CDR3 nucleotides are TGTGCCAGCAGTGGGAATGGGGGGAGCTCCTATAATTCACCCCTCCACTTT.

The rearrangement uses TRBV5-4 and TRBJ1-2, with 7 positions matching TRBD1. Trimming cost V 4 bases and J 6 bases; bases outside gene matches: 12. This CDR3 comprises 15 residues. Per the germline V gene, CDR1 is SGHNT and CDR2 is YYREEE (reference sequence). The CDR3 loop reads CASSQSTGFGHGYTF. For the CDR3, the DNA is TGTGCCAGCAGCCAGTCGACAGGGTTTGGGCATGGCTACACCTTC. Combining the CDR3 with reference TRBV5-4 and TRBJ1-2 gives the whole variable domain ETGVTQSPTHLIKTRGQQVTLRCSSQSGHNTVSWYQQALGQGPQFIFQYYREEENGRGNFPPRFSGLQFPNYSSELNVNALELDDSALYLCASSQSTGFGHGYTFGSGTRLTVV.

The chain uses TRBV10-3 and TRBJ2-3; D perhaps matches TRBD2 (6 bases). Trimming took off 4 bases at V and 3 bases at J, with 14 bases between the two ends. In germline, CDR1 is ENHRY, CDR2 SYGVKD. The CDR3 length is 15 residues. CDR3 nucleotides: TGTGCCATCAGTGGATTTCGGGGGTCTACAGATACGCAGTATTTT. Encoded protein: CAISGFRGSTDTQYF.

This rearrangement joins TRBV2 to TRBJ1-2; TRBD1 matches at 9 bases. Unmatched junction bases numbered 2, after V lost 6 bases and J lost 3 bases. The CDR3 length is 13 residues. Germline assignment: CDR1 SNHLY and CDR2 FYNNEI. CDR3 nucleotide sequence: TGTGCCAGCAGGGGGGACAGGGACTATGGCTACACCTTC. Its protein is CASRGDRDYGYTF.

The chain has TRBV25-1 and TRBJ2-5; 7 bases are a match to TRBD2. This CDR3 is built from 18 residues. V gave up 7 bases and J gave up 2 bases; unmatched junction bases: 19. Germline assignment: CDR1 MGHDK and CDR2 SYGVNS. The CDR3 DNA sequence: TGTGCCAGCATCAGTGTCCCTAGCGGCAGGACTGTTCAAGAGACCCAGTACTTC. It specifies CASISVPSGRTVQETQYF.

The chain employs TRBV27 and TRBJ1-5; a weak D match, TRBD1 (6 bases). The length of the CDR3 is 15 residues. Between the trimmed V and J ends, which lost 6 bases and 1 base, there was a span of 13 bases. From germline, CDR1 is MNHEY and CDR2 SMNVEV (reference sequence). DNA for the CDR3: TGTGCCAGCAGCATGATCCAGGGGAGCAATCAGCCCCAGCATTTT. Its translation: CASSMIQGSNQPQHF.

This clone has more than one count but fewer than ten. J is TRBJ1-5 and V is TRBV2; 7 bases match TRBD1. Germline CDR1 reads SNHLY; CDR2 reads FYNNEI. The V and J ends lost 8 bases and 3 bases, in that order; junction bases with no gene match: 10. The CDR3 totals 15 residues. This CDR3 is CASGEGASDNQPQHF. Here the CDR3 DNA reads TGTGCCAGCGGGGAGGGGGCTTCTGACAATCAGCCCCAGCATTTT.